The present entry profiles one T cell receptor beta chain with its context. Its antigen is unknown. TCRdb reanalysed the multiplex PCR reads using MiXCR and keeps one entry per CDR3 protein. This table has around 290,000 distinct CDR3 sequences, about 33% appearing once. This sample was taken from a study of breast tumors, draining lymph nodes, adjacent tissues. Axillary draining lymph nodes of breast cancer patients supplied the node samples. Study-level results: Data only fit, rather than demonstrated, lymph node origin of most tumor T cells. Compared with basal-like, luminal-like tumors shared significantly more repertoire with nontumor tissue. Tumor repertoires ranked between lymph nodes and nontumor tissue in diversity, with V and J gene preferences.

There are 15 residues in the CDR3. Germline CDR1 MNHNY, CDR2 SVGAGI (reference sequence). Trimming cost V 2 bases and J 7 bases, with 15 bases left between them. The V call is TRBV6-6, the J call TRBJ1-5; possible D gene TRBD1, 6 bases. This clonotype was obtained from a female donor with breast cancer. Some clones in this sample may be carry-over from other donors' samples. The sequenced sample consisted of axillary lymph node tissue. CDR3 in amino acids: CASSYGGGGAQPQHF. The CDR3 DNA reads as TGTGCCAGCAGTTACGGAGGTGGGGGGGCGCAGCCCCAGCATTTT.